This TCR beta chain was sequenced for a study of blood T cell repertoires in COVID-19. Across the whole study: COVID-19 samples, acute and convalescent, were from the United States, Italy and Spain.

The CDR3 contains 17 residues. With 1 base removed from V and 0 bases from J, the gap between germline ends came to 15 bases. Germline loops: CDR1 MDHEN, CDR2 SYDVKM. The Seattle patients, enrolled during active infection, were followed longitudinally. How the authors handled the data: It was from reference gene primer amplification that nucleated cell counts were estimated. The data were produced by immunoSEQ multiplex PCR, yet TCRdb's version contains in-frame clones alone and is incomplete. For V, J and clone size, that table is used; D and trimming come from the DNA. The sample has about 190,000 clones; 82% are singletons.

This sequence was found in a woman aged 60-75 years with COVID-19, enrolled during active disease. V gene TRBV28 combines with J gene TRBJ1-1; a weak D match, TRBD1 (5 bases). Sequenced input: peripheral blood. The CDR3 protein is CASSLFLSGGLNTEAFF. As DNA, the CDR3 is TGTGCCAGCAGTTTATTTTTGTCGGGGGGATTGAACACTGAAGCTTTCTTT.